These 14 T cell receptor beta chains were all obtained from the same sample, sequenced in a study of breast tumors, draining lymph nodes, adjacent tissues. TCRdb used MiXCR to reprocess the multiplex PCR reads, holding one entry per CDR3 protein. This table has about 130,000 distinct CDR3 sequences, approximately 22% appearing once. Samples came from axillary lymph nodes draining the breast cancer. The specimen was axillary lymph node tissue. These receptors came from a female donor with breast cancer. Some clones in this sample may be carry-over from other donors' samples.

This clonotype showed up many times. The rearrangement uses TRBV6-1 and TRBJ2-5; 9 nucleotides line up with TRBD1. Trimming cost V 6 bases and J 3 bases; bases outside gene matches: 8. This CDR3 spans 15 amino acids. Germline CDR1 and CDR2: MNHNS and SASEGT. The CDR3 region is CASRSLTGGKETQYF. DNA for the CDR3: TGTGCCAGCAGATCCTTGACAGGGGGGAAAGAGACCCAGTACTTC.

The sample holds many counts of this clonotype. The genes are TRBV5-5 and TRBJ1-5; perhaps TRBD1 as D (5 bases). CDR1 SGHKS and CDR2 YYEKEE come from the germline V gene (reference sequence). Trimming removed 4 bases from V and 4 bases from J, with 15 bases in between. This CDR3 region has 15 residues. In DNA form, the CDR3 reads TGTGCCAGCAGCCCCCCGGGGCCGGCTAATCAGCCCCAGCATTTT. Its protein is CASSPPGPANQPQHF.

The chain recombines TRBV6-1 with TRBJ2-4, with 9 bases identical to TRBD1. This CDR3 is built from 19 residues. The ends lost 0 bases at V and 3 bases at J; junction bases unmatched: 12. Germline V CDR1 and CDR2: MNHNS, SASEGT. The DNA for the CDR3 is TGTGCCAGCAGTGAAGCCCGAGGGGGGTCGACAGGGGGCAAAAACATTCAGTACTTC. It codes for CASSEARGGSTGGKNIQYF.

Concerning this clonotype itself: This clone may be a read error of a much larger clone one base away. The chain has TRBV27 and TRBJ1-2, with 7 bases aligning to TRBD1. This CDR3 contains 14 residues. CDR1 is MNHEY and CDR2 is SMNVEV in the germline V gene (reference sequence). The CDR3 bases are TGTGCCAGCAGCCAGACAGGGAGTATCTATGTCTACACCTTC. It encodes CASSQTGSIYVYTF.

Comments on this clonotype: One end of the junction fails to match germline, which may point to a read error. The chain joins TRBV6-1 to TRBJ2-5, with TRBD1 identical over 7 bases. Germline values: CDR1 MNHNS, CDR2 SASEGT. The CDR3 totals 16 residues. CDR3 in DNA: TGTGCCAGCAGTGAAAACTCCCCGGGACAGCAAGGGACCCAGTACTTC. Translation gives CASSENSPGQQGTQYF.

This clonotype was recorded many times. The chain carries TRBV6-5 and TRBJ2-7; D gene uncertain. The germline CDR1 and CDR2 sequences are MNHEY and SVGAGI. This CDR3 contains 13 residues. Trimming removed 2 bases from V and 2 bases from J, with 7 bases in between. The CDR3 nucleotides are TGTGCCAGCAGTTACACAGCCACCTACGAGCAGTACTTC. Amino acids: CASSYTATYEQYF.

This clonotype has at least ten counts. The V and J genes are TRBV2 and TRBJ2-7, with TRBD2 matching over 8 bases. J gave up 2 bases and V 6 bases, and 6 bases lay outside the gene matches. This CDR3 region has 14 residues. Germline V lookup: CDR1 SNHLY, CDR2 FYNNEI. This chain's CDR3 is CASRERELPYEQYF. Written as DNA, the CDR3 is TGTGCCAGCAGAGAGCGGGAGCTCCCCTACGAGCAGTACTTC. The entire variable domain, with the rest obtained from reference TRBV2 and TRBJ2-7, is as follows: EPEVTQTPSHQVTQMGQEVILRCVPISNHLYFYWYRQILGQKVEFLVSFYNNEISEKSEIFDDQFSVERPDGSNFTLKIRSTKLEDSAMYFCASRERELPYEQYFGPGTRLTVT.

This chain links TRBV28 with TRBJ1-5, with 7 nucleotides matching TRBD1. From germline, CDR1 is MDHEN and CDR2 SYDVKM. V shed 5 bases and J 1 base; nucleotides not matched to a gene: 5. The CDR3 loop spans 15 amino acids. CDR3 in DNA: TGTGCCAGCAGTCCTCAGGGGGAAAGCAATCAGCCCCAGCATTTT. Translating it yields CASSPQGESNQPQHF.

In its sample, this clonotype was seen many times. The CDR3 is CASSVGGQGTHEQYF. Here the CDR3 DNA reads TGCGCCAGTAGCGTCGGGGGACAGGGGACCCACGAGCAGTACTTC. The V gene is TRBV5-1, the J gene TRBJ2-7; 10 bases are shared with TRBD1. The trim removed 8 bases at V and 5 bases at J, leaving 13 bases unmatched. The CDR3 loop spans 15 amino acids. Germline lookup yields CDR1 SGHRS and CDR2 YFSETQ.

For this clonotype: This may arise from a read error, as a much more abundant clone is one base away. This chain joins TRBV7-8 and TRBJ1-5, with D possibly matching TRBD1 (5 bases). The CDR3 spans 13 residues. Germline lookup yields CDR1 SGHVS and CDR2 FQNEAQ. Trimming pared 4 bases from V and 7 bases from J, leaving 11 bases between. In nucleotides, the CDR3 is TGTGCCAGCAGCTCCAGGGTCGCCCAGCCCCAGCATTTT. Translated: CASSSRVAQPQHF.

To note about this clonotype: This sequence may be a read error, since a much larger clone differs from it by one base. The rearrangement uses TRBV30 and TRBJ2-7; possibly TRBD1 for D (6 bases). V was trimmed by 1 base and J by 3 bases, leaving 7 bases between them. From germline, CDR1 is GTSNPN and CDR2 SVGIG (reference sequence). The CDR3 has 12 amino acids. The CDR3 DNA reads TGTGCCTGGAGTGGACAGGTCTACGAGCAGTACTTC. Translated: CAWSGQVYEQYF.

This clonotype was seen more than once but under ten times. V gene TRBV27 combines with J gene TRBJ2-1, with unresolved D. Trimming pared 6 bases from V and 4 bases from J, leaving 10 bases between. The CDR3 sequence is 13 residues long. CDR1 MNHEY and CDR2 SMNVEV come from the germline V gene (reference sequence). CDR3 sequence: CASRTGVYNEQFF. CDR3 nucleotides: TGTGCCAGCAGGACTGGCGTATACAATGAGCAGTTCTTC.

The J gene is TRBJ2-1, the V gene TRBV6-1; 9 bases are a match to TRBD1. With V trimmed by 2 bases and J by 3 bases, 5 bases remained unmatched. Germline V gene data show CDR1 as MNHNS and CDR2 as SASEGT. This CDR3 is built from 16 residues. In DNA form, the CDR3 reads TGTGCCAGCAGTGAACAAGGGACAGGGATCTACAATGAGCAGTTCTTC. Protein sequence: CASSEQGTGIYNEQFF.

The rearrangement links TRBV9 to TRBJ2-1; D might be TRBD2 (6 bases). CDR1 and CDR2 (germline): SGDLS, YYNGEE. The CDR3 totals 18 residues. Trimming shortened V by 6 bases and J by 10 bases, and 32 bases separated the two germline ends. This CDR3 reads CASTDPPGTRGRVREQFF. CDR3 bases: TGTGCCAGCACCGACCCCCCGGGGACTCGGGGTCGGGTTCGGGAGCAGTTCTTC.